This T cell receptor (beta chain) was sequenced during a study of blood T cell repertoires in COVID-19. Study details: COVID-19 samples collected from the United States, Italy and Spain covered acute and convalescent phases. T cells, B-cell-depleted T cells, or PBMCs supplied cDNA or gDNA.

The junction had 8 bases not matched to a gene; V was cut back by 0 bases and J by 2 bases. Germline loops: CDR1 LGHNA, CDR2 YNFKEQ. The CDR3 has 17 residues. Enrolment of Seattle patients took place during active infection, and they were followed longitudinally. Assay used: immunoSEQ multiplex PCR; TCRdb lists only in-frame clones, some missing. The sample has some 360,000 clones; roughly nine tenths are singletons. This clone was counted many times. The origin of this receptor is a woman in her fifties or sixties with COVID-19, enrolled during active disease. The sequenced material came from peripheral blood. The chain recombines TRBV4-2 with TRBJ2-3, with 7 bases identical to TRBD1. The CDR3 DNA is TGTGCCAGCAGCCAAGATTGGGCAGGGGGTAACACAGATACGCAGTATTTT. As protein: CASSQDWAGGNTDTQYF.